This T cell receptor beta chain emerged from a study of T-cell reconstitution after alpha-beta-depleted transplantation in children. Regarding the study as a whole: Surviving recipient T cells and thymic progenitors underlay high day-60 TCRbeta diversity in some patients. T-cell counts and diversity at one year following transplant were attributed mainly to newly produced T cells.

This clonotype came up many times. Its target is unknown. The CDR3 totals 17 residues. During its preparation, the TCRbeta library received unique molecular identifiers. MiXCR, applied by TCRdb to the PCR reads, yields one record per CDR3 protein. This table holds 7,500 to 9,500 distinct CDR3 sequences, approximately 11% found once. The sequence came from a patient under 10 years old who had a stem cell transplant for inherited bone marrow failure, so the T cells may come from the graft donor. The gene calls are TRBV21-1 and TRBJ1-6; the table's D call, TRBD1, has no DNA check behind it. TRBV21-1 is classified as a pseudogene. Sequences were derived from PBMCs, mostly from graft donor cells, sampled 60 days after TCRalphabeta/CD19-depleted stem cell transplant. This CDR3 reads CASSRTGRVSYNSPLHF. The DNA for the CDR3 is TGTGCCAGCTCCAGGACAGGGCGGGTCTCCTATAATTCACCCCTCCACTTT.